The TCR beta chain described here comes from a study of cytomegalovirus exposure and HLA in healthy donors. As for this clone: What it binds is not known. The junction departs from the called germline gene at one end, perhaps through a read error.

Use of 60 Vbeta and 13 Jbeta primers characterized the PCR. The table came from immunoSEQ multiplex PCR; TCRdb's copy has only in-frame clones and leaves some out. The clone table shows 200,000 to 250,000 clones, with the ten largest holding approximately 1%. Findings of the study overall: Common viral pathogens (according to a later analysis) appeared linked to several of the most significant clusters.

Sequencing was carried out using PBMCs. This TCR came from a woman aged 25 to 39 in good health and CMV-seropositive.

The CDR3 DNA reads as TGCGCCAGCGGCCAAGTCGTTACAGGATACTATGGCTACACCTTC. This gives the protein CASGQVVTGYYGYTF. This chain links TRBV4-1 with TRBJ1-2, with D maybe TRBD1 (5 bases). Per germline, CDR1 MGHRA and CDR2 YSYEKL. This CDR3 comprises 15 residues.